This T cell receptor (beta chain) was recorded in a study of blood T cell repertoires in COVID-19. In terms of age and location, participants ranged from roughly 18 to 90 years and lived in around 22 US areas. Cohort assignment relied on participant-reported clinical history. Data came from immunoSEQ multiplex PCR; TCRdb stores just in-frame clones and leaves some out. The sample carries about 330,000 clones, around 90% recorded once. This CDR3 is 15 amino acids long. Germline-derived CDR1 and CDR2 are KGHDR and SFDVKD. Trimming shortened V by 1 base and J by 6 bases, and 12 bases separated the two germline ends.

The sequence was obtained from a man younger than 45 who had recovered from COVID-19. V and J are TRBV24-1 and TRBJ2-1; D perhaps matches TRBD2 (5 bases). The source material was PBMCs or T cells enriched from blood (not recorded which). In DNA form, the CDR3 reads TGTGCCACCAGTGATTTATCGGGGAGCAGCAATGAGCAGTTCTTC. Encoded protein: CATSDLSGSSNEQFF.